These T cell receptor beta chains were read from a single sample in a study of CD8 T cells in Susac syndrome. MiXCR, run by TCRdb on the immunoSEQ multiplex PCR reads, gives a single entry per CDR3 protein. The sample has 150,000 to 200,000 distinct CDR3 sequences, 90% to 95% seen once. The sample comprised CD4+ T cells from PBMCs. These receptor sequences come from a human donor with Susac syndrome. CDR3s include the opening cysteine and the closing phenylalanine or tryptophan. The D gene is left open where the match is weak. The size of a clone is reported for some rows only, either as once, few or many, or as a class for expanded clones.

d_call	j_call	clone_size	v_call	cdr3_aa	cdr3_nt
TRBD2	TRBJ2-1	NA	TRBV4-1	CASSQGRQAGGHNEQFF	TGCGCCAGCAGCCAAGGTCGGCAAGCGGGGGGCCACAATGAGCAGTTCTTC
NA	TRBJ2-7	once	TRBV20-1	CSAHPGQTYEQYF	TGCAGTGCCCACCCTGGACAGACTTACGAGCAGTACTTC
TRBD1	TRBJ2-2	once	TRBV30	CAWAEGAPGELFF	TGTGCCTGGGCAGAGGGGGCTCCCGGGGAGCTGTTTTTT
TRBD1	TRBJ1-3	NA	TRBV5-1	CASSPGQGLGNTIYF	TGCGCCAGCAGCCCGGGACAGGGGCTTGGAAACACCATATATTTT
NA	TRBJ1-2	once	TRBV7-9	CASSFLGTSDTF	TGTGCCAGCAGCTTCCTCGGGACTTCAGACACCTTC
TRBD2	TRBJ2-1	NA	TRBV7-3	CASSPREGVQFF	TGTGCCAGCAGTCCCCGGGAGGGCGTGCAGTTCTTC
NA	TRBJ1-1	NA	TRBV5-4	CASSHGTDSSKAFF	TGTGCCAGCAGCCATGGCACGGATTCCTCGAAAGCTTTCTTT
NA	TRBJ2-3	NA	TRBV6-2/TRBV6-3	CASSPRMGADTQYF	TGTGCCAGCAGCCCACGGATGGGAGCAGATACGCAGTATTTT
TRBD1	TRBJ1-2	once	TRBV13	CASSITRQGEGYTF	TGTGCCAGCAGTATTACGAGACAGGGCGAGGGCTACACCTTC
TRBD1	TRBJ2-6	NA	TRBV2	CASSIDQGAGANVLTF	TGTGCCAGCAGCATCGACCAGGGGGCTGGGGCCAACGTCCTGACTTTC
NA	TRBJ1-3	NA	TRBV11-2	CASSLANTIYF	TGTGCCAGCAGCTTAGCGAACACCATATATTTT
NA	TRBJ1-2	once	TRBV6-5	CASSYDGNYGYTF	TGTGCCAGCAGTTACGACGGGAACTATGGCTACACCTTC
TRBD1	TRBJ1-2	NA	TRBV5-1	CASSMGQAANYGYTF	TGCGCCAGCAGCATGGGACAGGCAGCTAACTATGGCTACACCTTC
NA	TRBJ2-3	once	TRBV5-1	CASSFFLRTDATDTQYF	TGCGCCAGCAGCTTTTTCCTTCGGACAGACGCCACAGATACGCAGTATTTT
TRBD1	TRBJ2-7	NA	TRBV7-2	CASSAGTGAYEQYF	TGTGCCAGCAGCGCCGGGACAGGGGCCTACGAGCAGTACTTC
NA	TRBJ2-3	NA	TRBV29-1	CSEVTDRVDTQYF	TGCAGCGAGGTGACAGATAGGGTTGATACGCAGTATTTT
NA	TRBJ1-2	NA	TRBV20-1	CSARGNVGGYTF	TGCAGTGCTAGAGGCAACGTCGGAGGCTACACCTTC
NA	TRBJ1-2	NA	TRBV19	CASSKNRVGVDYGYTF	TGTGCCAGTTCAAAAAATAGGGTTGGGGTCGACTATGGCTACACCTTC
TRBD1	TRBJ1-1	NA	TRBV5-1	CASRGERGTTGVKLFF	TGCGCCAGCAGAGGGGAGAGAGGTACAACAGGGGTGAAGCTTTTCTTT
NA	TRBJ1-3	NA	TRBV3-1	CASSQRGLGSGNTIYF	TGTGCCAGCAGCCAAAGGGGGTTGGGCTCTGGAAACACCATATATTTT
TRBD1	TRBJ2-3	NA	TRBV4-2	CASSAQGAGTDTQYF	TGTGCCAGCAGCGCACAGGGGGCTGGCACAGATACGCAGTATTTT
NA	TRBJ2-3	NA	TRBV12-3/TRBV12-4	CASSSPDTAIDTQYF	TGTGCCAGCAGTTCTCCGGACACTGCCATAGATACGCAGTATTTT
NA	TRBJ1-1	NA	TRBV2	CARAVQRNTEAFF	TGTGCCAGAGCAGTACAGCGAAACACTGAAGCTTTCTTT
NA	TRBJ2-2	once	TRBV5-1	CASSLVPDRHTGELFF	TGCGCCAGCAGCTTGGTCCCGGACAGACACACCGGGGAGCTGTTTTTT
NA	TRBJ2-7	NA	TRBV5-1	CASSQRYTETYEQYF	TGCGCCAGCAGCCAAAGGTACACTGAGACCTACGAGCAGTACTTC
NA	TRBJ1-1	NA	TRBV27	CASRGTPTEAFF	TGTGCCAGTCGAGGAACACCCACTGAAGCTTTCTTT
TRBD1	TRBJ1-1	NA	TRBV6-5	CASTKGTGFTEAFF	TGTGCCAGCACTAAGGGGACAGGGTTCACTGAAGCTTTCTTT
NA	TRBJ1-2	NA	TRBV10-1	CASSDRQGGYTF	TGCGCCAGCAGTGACAGGCAGGGAGGCTACACCTTC
TRBD2	TRBJ2-1	NA	TRBV4-1	CASSHIKRRVAGGRGNEQFF	TGCGCCAGCAGCCACATTAAACGGAGGGTAGCGGGGGGCAGAGGGAATGAGCAGTTCTTC
NA	TRBJ2-6	NA	TRBV12-3/TRBV12-4	CASSLNRKGWGLSGANVLTF	TGTGCCAGCAGTTTGAATAGGAAGGGTTGGGGTCTCTCTGGGGCCAACGTCCTGACTTTC
TRBD2	TRBJ2-5	NA	TRBV7-2	CASSSSGGATETQYF	TGTGCCAGCAGCTCTAGCGGGGGGGCCACAGAGACCCAGTACTTC
NA	TRBJ2-3	NA	TRBV27	CASSLLDGQDTQYF	TGTGCCAGCAGTTTACTAGATGGTCAAGATACGCAGTATTTT
TRBD1	TRBJ2-3	NA	TRBV12-3/TRBV12-4	CASSLLSGGGDTQYF	TGTGCCAGCAGTCTTCTCTCAGGGGGTGGGGATACGCAGTATTTT
TRBD2	TRBJ2-7	once	TRBV30	CAWRPLAGGTYEQYF	TGTGCCTGGAGGCCATTGGCGGGGGGGACCTACGAGCAGTACTTC
NA	TRBJ2-2	NA	TRBV25-1	CASSEYALANTGELFF	TGTGCCAGCAGTGAATATGCGCTTGCGAACACCGGGGAGCTGTTTTTT
NA	TRBJ2-7	NA	TRBV6-1	CASSEQGSNEQYF	TGTGCCAGCAGTGAACAGGGGTCAAACGAGCAGTACTTC
TRBD2	TRBJ2-7	NA	TRBV11-2	CASRHLAGNFYEQYF	TGTGCCAGCAGGCATTTAGCGGGAAATTTCTACGAGCAGTACTTC
TRBD2	TRBJ2-7	NA	TRBV2	CASSERGGYEQYF	TGTGCCAGCAGTGAACGGGGGGGCTACGAGCAGTACTTC
NA	TRBJ2-3	NA	TRBV11-3	CASFGLSTDTQYF	TGTGCCAGCTTCGGACTAAGCACAGATACGCAGTATTTT
TRBD1	TRBJ2-1	NA	TRBV5-1	CASSPPGQGRGEQFF	TGCGCCAGCAGCCCTCCGGGACAGGGGAGAGGTGAGCAGTTCTTC
NA	TRBJ1-1	NA	TRBV6-5	CASSRPWAGNTEAFF	TGTGCCAGCAGCCGCCCGTGGGCGGGGAACACTGAAGCTTTCTTT
TRBD2	TRBJ2-1	NA	TRBV18	CASSPPGTSGPEQFF	TGTGCCAGCTCACCACCTGGGACTAGCGGTCCAGAGCAGTTCTTC
NA	TRBJ1-5	NA	TRBV6-2/TRBV6-3	CASRGRYSNQPQHF	TGTGCCAGCAGGGGACGTTATAGCAATCAGCCCCAGCATTTT
TRBD2	TRBJ2-7	NA	TRBV7-9	CASSPGLALIPAYEQYF	TGTGCCAGCAGCCCAGGACTAGCGCTAATCCCAGCCTACGAGCAGTACTTC
NA	TRBJ1-1	NA	TRBV19	CASSAGEREAFF	TGTGCCAGTAGTGCCGGAGAACGAGAAGCTTTCTTT
TRBD1	TRBJ1-6	NA	TRBV4-1	CASSQTQGFLYNSPLHF	TGCGCCAGCAGCCAAACACAGGGGTTCCTATATAATTCACCCCTCCACTTT